Listed here are 19 T cell receptor beta chains from one sample, sequenced in a study of blood T cell repertoires in COVID-19. Sequencing used immunoSEQ multiplex PCR; TCRdb keeps in-frame clones, though not all of them. Counted here are tens of thousands of clones, roughly 84% occurring once; the ten biggest clones make up approximately 4.5%. The sequenced material came from peripheral blood. The receptors stem from a man aged 50 to 60 with active COVID-19.

This clone was found a few times. V is TRBV19 and J is TRBJ2-7; D gene ambiguous. CDR3 length: 13 residues. CDR1 is LNHDA and CDR2 is SQIVND in the germline V gene (reference sequence). V was clipped by 4 bases and J by 6 bases, with 13 bases between them. CDR3 region: CASSNSRPGEQYF. The CDR3 DNA reads TGTGCCAGTAGTAACTCCCGTCCAGGCGAGCAGTACTTC.

For the CDR3, the DNA is TGCGCCAGCAGCCCCGGGACAGGGAGGAATGAGCAGTTCTTC. This sequence encodes CASSPGTGRNEQFF. The chain is built from TRBV5-1 and TRBJ2-1; 9 nucleotides line up with TRBD1. From germline, CDR1 is SGHRS and CDR2 YFSETQ. The V gene end was trimmed by 4 bases and the J gene end by 7 bases; junction bases not matched to a gene: 6. The CDR3 runs to 14 residues.

The V gene is TRBV3-1 (or the pseudogene TRBV3-2), the J gene TRBJ1-1; a weak D match, TRBD1 (6 bases). The CDR3 is 16 residues long. Germline V gives CDR1 LGHDT, CDR2 YNNKEL (reference sequence). V shed 3 bases and J shed 5 bases, with 19 bases lying between them. The CDR3 here is CASSQTYGTPGTEAFF. Here the CDR3 DNA reads TGTGCCAGCAGCCAGACTTACGGGACACCTGGAACTGAAGCTTTCTTT.

The chain employs TRBV7-2 and TRBJ1-2, with D maybe TRBD1 (6 bases). With 0 bases removed from V and 6 bases from J, the gap between germline ends came to 14 bases. The CDR3 covers 15 residues. Per germline, CDR1 SGHTA and CDR2 FQGNSA. The CDR3 coding sequence is TGTGCCAGCAGCTTAGCTTTCACAGGGAACCATGGCTACACCTTC. This translates into CASSLAFTGNHGYTF.

The genes are TRBV4-2 and TRBJ2-3; 7 nucleotides match TRBD2. Trimming at V came to 0 bases and at J to 9 bases, leaving 3 bases not matched to a gene. Germline V lookup: CDR1 LGHNA, CDR2 YNFKEQ. This CDR3 spans 13 amino acids. The CDR3 bases are TGTGCCAGCAGCCAAGATCGAGCGGGGACGCAGTATTTT. As protein: CASSQDRAGTQYF.

This chain connects TRBV5-4 to TRBJ2-1; 8 nucleotides line up with TRBD2. V trimming: 4 bases; J trimming: 7 bases; junction bases outside the gene matches: 13. This CDR3 contains 16 residues. CDR1 is SGHNT and CDR2 is YYREEE in the germline V gene (reference sequence). The CDR3 DNA follows: TGTGCCAGCAGCCCTGCACTAGCGGTCCGGGGAAATGAGCAGTTCTTC. It encodes CASSPALAVRGNEQFF.

The table lists this clone with a few counts. This chain connects TRBV7-9 to TRBJ1-3; TRBD1 matches at 8 bases. The germline V gene has CDR1 SEHNR and CDR2 FQNEAQ (reference sequence). The CDR3 extends over 18 amino acids. V lost 1 base, J lost 4 bases, and 12 bases stayed unmatched. The CDR3 protein is CASSLGVGTGGPGNTIYF. The CDR3 DNA reads as TGTGCCAGCAGCTTAGGTGTCGGGACAGGAGGTCCGGGAAACACCATATATTTT.

The genes are TRBV5-6 and TRBJ2-7; 8 positions agree with TRBD1. The CDR3 has 16 amino acids. V dropped 2 bases and J dropped 5; count of bases not matched to a gene: 12. Per the germline V gene, CDR1 is SGHDT and CDR2 is YYEEEE. CDR3 nucleotide sequence: TGTGCCAGCAGCTTTGGTAGGACAGGGACCTACCACGAGCAGTACTTC. Amino acids: CASSFGRTGTYHEQYF.

This chain uses TRBV24-1 with TRBJ2-1; weak D call: TRBD1 (5 bases). V shed 7 bases and J shed 2 bases, with 11 bases lying between them. Germline CDR1 reads KGHDR; CDR2 reads SFDVKD. The CDR3 has 14 residues. The CDR3 nucleotides read TGTGCCACCAGCCAGACAGCCCCCTACAATGAGCAGTTCTTC. Translated: CATSQTAPYNEQFF.

This chain connects TRBV29-1 to TRBJ1-1; D is ambiguous. Germline V CDR1 and CDR2: SQVTM, ANQGSEA. This CDR3 has 11 residues. The V end lost 1 base, the J end lost 6 bases, and 6 bases lay between the germline ends. The CDR3 coding sequence is TGCAGCGTTGAAGGGGGAGCTGAAGCTTTCTTT. It specifies CSVEGGAEAFF.

The chain carries TRBV6-2 or TRBV6-3 and TRBJ2-7, with 9 bases lining up with TRBD1. The CDR3 has 14 residues. The trim removed 2 bases at V and 2 bases at J, leaving 1 base unmatched. Per germline, CDR1 MNHEY and CDR2 SVGEGT. The CDR3 DNA sequence: TGTGCCAGCAGTTACGGGACAGGGACCTACGAGCAGTACTTC. This codes for CASSYGTGTYEQYF.

The V gene is TRBV12-5, the J gene TRBJ1-1; 7 nucleotides line up with TRBD1. V was pared by 6 bases and J by 5 bases, with 0 bases of the junction left unmatched. The CDR3 covers 11 residues. Germline loops: CDR1 LGHNT, CDR2 FRNRAP. The CDR3 protein is CASGRGTEAFF. The CDR3 DNA is TGTGCTAGTGGCAGGGGGACTGAAGCTTTCTTT.

As regards this clone: Other DNA sequences in this specimen translate into the identical CDR3. This chain connects TRBV12-3 or TRBV12-4 to TRBJ1-1; D remains unclear. This CDR3 is 13 amino acids long. The V gene lost 3 bases and the J gene lost 3 bases, with 8 bases spanning the gap. The CDR3 DNA is TGTGCCAGCAGTTTGGGCAGCTACACTGAAGCTTTCTTT. It translates to CASSLGSYTEAFF.

This clone was found once. The rearrangement joins TRBV29-1 to TRBJ2-1; the match to TRBD2 covers 10 bases. Germline V CDR1 and CDR2: SQVTM, ANQGSEA. CDR3 length equals 14 residues. J was trimmed by 8 bases and V by 3 bases; bases with no gene match: 7. The CDR3 loop is CSVDSAGGRYEQFF. The CDR3 coding sequence is TGCAGCGTTGACTCAGCGGGGGGGCGCTATGAGCAGTTCTTC.

The V and J genes are TRBV11-2 and TRBJ1-1; 7 nucleotides agree with TRBD1. The CDR3 is made up of 16 amino acids. In germline, CDR1 is SGHAT, CDR2 FQNNGV. Trimming removed 1 base from V and 7 bases from J; junction bases left unmatched: 12. As DNA, the CDR3 is TGTGCCAGCAGCTTAGGGGTTCTTGGGACAGAGAATGAAGCTTTCTTT. This sequence encodes CASSLGVLGTENEAFF. The full variable domain, in which reference TRBV11-2 and TRBJ1-1 provide the parts outside the CDR3, is EAGVAQSPRYKIIEKRQSVAFWCNPISGHATLYWYQQILGQGPKLLIQFQNNGVVDDSQLPKDRFSAERLKGVDSTLKIQPAKLEDSAVYLCASSLGVLGTENEAFFGQGTRLTVV.

In this sample, this clone turned up a few times. This chain links TRBV27 with TRBJ2-2, with D possibly TRBD1 on 5 matching bases. In germline, CDR1 is MNHEY, CDR2 SMNVEV (reference sequence). The CDR3 sequence is 14 residues long. V lost 4 bases and J lost 6, with 12 bases in between. CDR3 protein: CASSSDILAGELFF. The DNA for the CDR3 is TGTGCCAGCAGTTCGGACATTCTGGCCGGGGAGCTGTTTTTT.

V usage is TRBV5-5 and J usage is TRBJ2-6; D is undetermined. Germline lookup yields CDR1 SGHKS and CDR2 YYEKEE (reference sequence). V was clipped by 0 bases and J by 1 base, with 8 bases between them. The CDR3 contains 16 residues. CDR3 in DNA: TGTGCCAGCAGCTTGGACAGACGATCTGGGGCCAACGTCCTGACTTTC. This translates into CASSLDRRSGANVLTF.

The rearrangement links TRBV11-1 to TRBJ2-3; D gene unclear. CDR1 SGHAT and CDR2 FQDESV come from the germline V gene (reference sequence). This CDR3 is built from 13 residues. With 1 base removed from V and 6 bases from J, the gap between germline ends came to 8 bases. DNA of the CDR3: TGTGCCAGCAGCTTAGAGACAACGGATACGCAGTATTTT. It encodes CASSLETTDTQYF.

The gene calls are TRBV27 and TRBJ1-4, with TRBD1 matching over 7 bases. J gave up 2 bases and V 3 bases, and 3 bases lay outside the gene matches. Germline loops: CDR1 MNHEY, CDR2 SMNVEV (reference sequence). There are 15 residues in the CDR3. CDR3 region: CASSFHRGTNEKLFF. The CDR3 DNA sequence: TGTGCCAGCAGTTTCCACAGGGGCACTAATGAAAAACTGTTTTTT.